This entry describes one TCR beta chain. TCRdb re-called the RACE reads with MiXCR, one entry per CDR3 protein. The repertoire holds some 170,000 distinct CDR3 sequences, with approximately 20% as singletons. These data belong to a study of human T cells and chemical hapten exposure. Time point given: patch test 1, 2 weeks after DPC sensitization. Noted treatment: therapeutic diphenylcyclopropenone sensitization with weekly scalp DPC. Between the trimmed V and J ends, which lost 4 bases and 3 bases, there was a span of 13 bases. The CDR3 length is 15 residues. The germline V gene has CDR1 LNHNV and CDR2 YYDKDF (reference sequence).

This sequence originates from a woman in her fifties or sixties with alopecia areata. Some clones in this sample may be carry-over from other donors' samples. The chain employs TRBV15 and TRBJ1-5; D gene uncertain. The source material was whole blood, sampled in connection with sensitization to the hapten diphenylcyclopropenone (DPC). For the CDR3, the DNA is TGTGCCACCAGCACCCCGGCGGGTGACAATCAGCCCCAGCATTTT. Translating gives CATSTPAGDNQPQHF.